These T cell receptor beta chains were read from a single sample in a study of blood T cell dynamics during melanoma immunotherapy. Only in-frame clones appear in the TCRdb table, and some are missing; sequencing was by immunoSEQ multiplex PCR. Among 6,000 or so clones listed, roughly 87% were seen once. This specimen was blood, taken from a patient treated with checkpoint blockade. The receptor set was obtained from a human donor with melanoma. CDR3s include the opening cysteine and the closing phenylalanine or tryptophan.

J gene	V gene	CDR3 protein
TRBJ2-5	TRBV28	CASSVDRGRETQYF
TRBJ2-5	TRBV9	CASSVSRGRQETQYF
TRBJ2-1	TRBV5-6	CASSYRGTGEQFF
TRBJ2-2	TRBV7-3	CASSLSGSGELFF
TRBJ2-5	TRBV10-2	CASSGGARETQYF
TRBJ2-1	TRBV19	CASSSYRGLIYNEQFF
TRBJ2-2	TRBV5-3	CARTGHQALTGELFF
TRBJ2-3	TRBV4-2	CASSQAPLSPGLAGGPADTQYF
TRBJ2-7	TRBV2	CASSDARQVFAYEQYF
TRBJ1-5	TRBV10-3	CAISDSVVSNQPQHF
TRBJ2-7	TRBV14	CASSHGAGVYEQYF
TRBJ2-7	TRBV19	CASSIAAGVTYEQYF
TRBJ2-7	TRBV7-9	CASSLAGSYEQYF
TRBJ2-7	TRBV5-5	CASTPLSGGRYSYEQYF
TRBJ2-3	TRBV5-1	CASSLGGAKTDTQYF
TRBJ2-7	TRBV28	CASSLLGEQYF
TRBJ2-7	TRBV29-1	CSVGTGYEQYF
TRBJ2-5	TRBV10-3	CAIRQGPETQYF
TRBJ2-5	TRBV5-1	CASSLLAIGGQETQYF
TRBJ2-7	TRBV5-5	CASRLGQTGVGEQYF
TRBJ1-6	TRBV5-1	CASSLQGPYNSPLHF
TRBJ2-7	TRBV2	CASSGTGTSASYEQYF
TRBJ2-3	TRBV5-1	CASSFTTDTTDTQYF
TRBJ1-2	TRBV21-1	CASSKDLGKKCGYTF
NA	TRBV5-1	CASSNRLAGSSYEQYF
TRBJ2-1	TRBV7-9	CASRRQGSSYNEQFF
TRBJ2-3	TRBV2	CASRKLGTEPNTQYF
TRBJ2-4	TRBV2	CASSVSARGYGDKNIQYF
TRBJ1-5	TRBV7-5	CASSSGGVNQPQHF
TRBJ2-5	TRBV5-1	CASSLSISGQQETQYF
TRBJ2-2	TRBV7-3	CASSQTGEAGELFF
TRBJ2-2	TRBV2	CVSAWTGQGEIPGELFF
TRBJ2-7	TRBV10-2	CASSEWSSKGAYEQYF
TRBJ2-7	TRBV5-4	CASSQTGLFSYEQYF
NA	TRBV28	CASSDPFSYEQYF
TRBJ2-2	TRBV2	CASSDLGGGAGELFF
TRBJ2-3	TRBV7-3	CASSLTGQNPDTQYF
TRBJ1-1	TRBV10-3	CAIRSTGADGTEAFF
TRBJ2-1	TRBV7-9	CASSLTQGSYNEQFF
TRBJ2-7	TRBV18	CASSPGLAGPYEQYF
TRBJ1-1	TRBV18	CASSPPIQQGAVRSTEAFF
TRBJ2-5	TRBV5-4	CASSDQREETQYF
TRBJ2-7	TRBV18	CASSHKDQFLTEQYF
TRBJ1-2	TRBV29-1	CSVVSGPGGGGYTF
TRBJ1-4	TRBV19	CASSIREKLFF
TRBJ2-7	TRBV10-3	CAISEWGGAQHYEQYF
TRBJ1-1	TRBV2	CASRVGQNTEAFF
TRBJ2-7	TRBV10-2	CASSHNPGQGVYEQYF
TRBJ2-5	TRBV9	CASSGGRPQETQYF
TRBJ2-6	TRBV5-1	CASSLAGGANVLTF
TRBJ2-7	TRBV6-6	CASIPGLDSYEQYF
TRBJ1-6	TRBV30	CAWNGGGHSPLHF
TRBJ2-7	TRBV7-2	CASSSRTGFSEQYF
TRBJ2-7	TRBV7-9	CASSLSQSYEQYF
TRBJ2-2	TRBV7-9	CASSRDTWNTGELFF
TRBJ1-2	TRBV27	CASSGVPNYGYTF
TRBJ2-3	TRBV7-3	CASREGGTDTQYF